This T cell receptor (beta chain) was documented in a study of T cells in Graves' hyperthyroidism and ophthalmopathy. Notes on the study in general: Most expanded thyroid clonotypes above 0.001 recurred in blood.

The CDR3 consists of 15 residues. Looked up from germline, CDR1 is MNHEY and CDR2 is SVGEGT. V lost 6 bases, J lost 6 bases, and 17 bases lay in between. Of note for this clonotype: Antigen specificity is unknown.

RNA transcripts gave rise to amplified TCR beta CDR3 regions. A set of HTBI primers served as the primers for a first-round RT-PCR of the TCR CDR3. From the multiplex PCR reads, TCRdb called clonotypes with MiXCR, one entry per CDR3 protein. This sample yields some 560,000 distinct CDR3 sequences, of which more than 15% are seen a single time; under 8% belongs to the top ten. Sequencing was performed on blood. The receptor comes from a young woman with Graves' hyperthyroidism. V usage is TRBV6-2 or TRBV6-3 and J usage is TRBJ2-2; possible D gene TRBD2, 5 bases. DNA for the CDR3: TGTGCCAGCAGACTAGTAGGATCATTCGCCGGGGAGCTGTTTTTT. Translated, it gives CASRLVGSFAGELFF.